Given below is one TCR beta chain in context. The CDR3 runs 15 residues. CDR1 SGHVS and CDR2 FQNEAQ come from the germline V gene. The V gene lost 2 bases and the J gene lost 6 bases, with 16 bases spanning the gap. These data come from a study of blood T cell repertoires in COVID-19. About the study: The United States, Italy and Spain provided the acute and convalescent COVID-19 samples. In each case, the material was cDNA or gDNA derived from T cells, B-cell-depleted T cells, or PBMCs.

As handled by the study authors: Researchers report that nucleated cell counts were estimated from reference gene primer amplification. The protocol was immunoSEQ multiplex PCR, while the TCRdb copy is restricted to in-frame clones and leaves out a portion. The V and J calls and clone size were taken over from that table, and D and trimming were inferred from the DNA. The sample lists roughly 200,000 clones, about 75% occurring once. The chain carries TRBV7-8 and TRBJ1-1; possible D gene TRBD1, 5 bases. Specimen: peripheral blood. The source of this sequence is a woman in her 50s with active or convalescent COVID-19. The CDR3 nucleotides are TGTGCCAGCAGCTTACAGGGATGGGATAGCTCTGAAGCTTTCTTT. Protein sequence: CASSLQGWDSSEAFF.